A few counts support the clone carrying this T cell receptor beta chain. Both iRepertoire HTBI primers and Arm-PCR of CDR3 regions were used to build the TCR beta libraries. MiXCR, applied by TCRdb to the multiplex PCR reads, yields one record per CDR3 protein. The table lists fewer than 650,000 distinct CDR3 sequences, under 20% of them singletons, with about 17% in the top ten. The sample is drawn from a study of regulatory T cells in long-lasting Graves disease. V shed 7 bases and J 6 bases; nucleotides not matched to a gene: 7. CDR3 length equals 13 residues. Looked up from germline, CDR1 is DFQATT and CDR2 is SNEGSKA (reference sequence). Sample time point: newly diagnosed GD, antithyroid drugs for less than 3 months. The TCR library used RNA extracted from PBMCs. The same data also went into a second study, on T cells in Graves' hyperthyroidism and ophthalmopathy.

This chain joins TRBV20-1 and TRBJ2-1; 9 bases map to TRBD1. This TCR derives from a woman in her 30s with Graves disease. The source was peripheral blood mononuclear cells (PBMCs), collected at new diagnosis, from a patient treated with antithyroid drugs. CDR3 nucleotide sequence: TGCAGTGGACCGGGACAGGGACCCAATGAGCAGTTCTTC. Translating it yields CSGPGQGPNEQFF.